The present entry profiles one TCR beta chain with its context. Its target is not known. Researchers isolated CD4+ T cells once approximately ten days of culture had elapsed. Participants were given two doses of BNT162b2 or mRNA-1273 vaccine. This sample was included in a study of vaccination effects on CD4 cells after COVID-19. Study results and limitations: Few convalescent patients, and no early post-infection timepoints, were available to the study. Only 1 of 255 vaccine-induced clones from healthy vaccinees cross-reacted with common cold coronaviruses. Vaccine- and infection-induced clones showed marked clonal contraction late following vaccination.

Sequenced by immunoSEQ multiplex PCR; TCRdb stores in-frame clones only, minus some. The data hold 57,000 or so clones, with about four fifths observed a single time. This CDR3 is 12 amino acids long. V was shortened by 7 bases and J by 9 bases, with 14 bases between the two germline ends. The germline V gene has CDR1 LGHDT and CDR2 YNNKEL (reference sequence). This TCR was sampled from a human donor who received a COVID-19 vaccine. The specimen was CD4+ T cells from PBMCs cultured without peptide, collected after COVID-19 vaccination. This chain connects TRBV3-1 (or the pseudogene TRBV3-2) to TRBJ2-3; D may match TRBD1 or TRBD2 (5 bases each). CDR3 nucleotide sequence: TGTGCCAGCACCGGGGACCCATACACGCAGTATTTT. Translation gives CASTGDPYTQYF.